The sample holds a few counts of the clone carrying this T cell receptor (beta chain). This sample is drawn from a study of human T cells and chemical hapten exposure. Germline V CDR1 and CDR2: SGHRS, YFSETQ. The CDR3 is made up of 14 amino acids. V was cut by 2 bases and J by 1 base, with 9 bases left in between. Time point described: pre-sensitization, week 0. Treatment here: therapeutic diphenylcyclopropenone sensitization with weekly scalp DPC. The donor pool consisted of alopecia patients aged 18 to 70 years, considered suitable for DPC. Original methodology: A per-sample median of roughly 97,000 TCRs was observed, with a range of roughly 20,000 to 690,600. One entry per CDR3 protein, called by TCRdb with MiXCR from the RACE reads. The authors' filters were not applied to this entry. The repertoire includes 150,000 to 200,000 distinct CDR3 sequences, roughly 30% of them detected once, and under 3% sits in the top ten.

This TCR was sampled from a woman aged 25 to 39 with alopecia areata. Some clones in this sample may be carry-over from other donors' samples. The sample was whole blood, taken in connection with sensitization to the hapten diphenylcyclopropenone (DPC). This chain joins TRBV5-1 and TRBJ1-1; D unclear. The CDR3 nucleotides are TGCGCCAGCAGCTTAGCAGATTCGAACACTGAAGCTTTCTTT. Encoded protein: CASSLADSNTEAFF.